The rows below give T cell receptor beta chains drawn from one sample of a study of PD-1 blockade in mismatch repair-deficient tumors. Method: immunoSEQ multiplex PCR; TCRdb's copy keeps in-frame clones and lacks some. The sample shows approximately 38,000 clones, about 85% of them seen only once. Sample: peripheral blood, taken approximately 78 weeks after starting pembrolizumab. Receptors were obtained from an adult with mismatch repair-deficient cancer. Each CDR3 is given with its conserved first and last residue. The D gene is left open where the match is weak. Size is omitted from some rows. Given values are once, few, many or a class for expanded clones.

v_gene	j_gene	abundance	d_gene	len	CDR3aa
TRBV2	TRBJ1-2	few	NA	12	CASRTAIYGYTF
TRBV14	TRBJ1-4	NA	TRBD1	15	CASSQADRGTEKLFF
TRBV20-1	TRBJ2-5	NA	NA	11	CSASHSETQYF
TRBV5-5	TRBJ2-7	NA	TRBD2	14	CASSLGLAVYEQYF
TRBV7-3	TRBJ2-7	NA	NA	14	CASSPRQGQYEQYF
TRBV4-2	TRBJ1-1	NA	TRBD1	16	CASSLGTGGKNTEAFF
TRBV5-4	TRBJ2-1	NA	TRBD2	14	CASSLTSGVPEQFF
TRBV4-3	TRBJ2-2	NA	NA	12	CASSQPYRELFF
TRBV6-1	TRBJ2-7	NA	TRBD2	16	CASSERGTSGHYEQYF
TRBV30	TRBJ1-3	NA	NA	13	CAWRGLTGNTIYF
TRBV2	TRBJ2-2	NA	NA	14	CASSGQMNTGELFF
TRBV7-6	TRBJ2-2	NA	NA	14	CASSPREGTGELFF
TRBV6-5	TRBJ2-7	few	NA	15	CASRRTAESSYEQYF
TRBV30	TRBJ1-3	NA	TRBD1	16	CAWGQRQGKAGNTIYF
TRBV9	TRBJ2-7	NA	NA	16	CASSPYGAGDSYEQYF
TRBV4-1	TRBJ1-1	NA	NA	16	CASSQGQGTGKIEAFF
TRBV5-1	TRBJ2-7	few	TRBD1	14	CASSLGGTDYEQYF
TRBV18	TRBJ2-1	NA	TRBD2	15	CASSRRLGLAAEQFF
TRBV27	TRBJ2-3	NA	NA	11	CASWSTDTQYF
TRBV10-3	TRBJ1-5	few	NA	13	CAISESQGEPQHF
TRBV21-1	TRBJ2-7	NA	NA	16	CASSKNRRSNPYEQYF
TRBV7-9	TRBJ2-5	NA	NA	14	CASSPRTNQETQYF
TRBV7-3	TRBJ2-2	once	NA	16	CASSLSTGQNTGELFF
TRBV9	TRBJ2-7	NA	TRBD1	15	CASSPGTGTIYEQYF
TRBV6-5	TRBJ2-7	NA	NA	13	CASRGAYSYEQYF
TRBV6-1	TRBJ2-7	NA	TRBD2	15	CASSGQTSGKGEQYF
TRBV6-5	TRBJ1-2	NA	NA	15	CASSPQGVDNYGYTF
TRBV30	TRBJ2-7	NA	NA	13	CAWNGGFLHEQYF
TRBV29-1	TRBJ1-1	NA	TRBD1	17	CSVELNLGGTGNTEAFF
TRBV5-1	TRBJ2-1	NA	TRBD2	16	CASGVFGGGPANEQFF
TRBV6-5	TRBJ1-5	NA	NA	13	CASSRGSAQPQHF
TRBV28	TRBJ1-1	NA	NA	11	CASVVNTEAFF
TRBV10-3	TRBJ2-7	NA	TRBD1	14	CAISGGQGAFEQYF
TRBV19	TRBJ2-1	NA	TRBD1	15	CASSVGTGAYNEQFF
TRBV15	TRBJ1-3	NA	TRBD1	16	CATSKDEGQGGNTIYF
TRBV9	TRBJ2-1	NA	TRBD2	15	CASSVLAGANNEQFF
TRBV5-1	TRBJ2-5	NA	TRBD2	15	CASSLTASGPETQYF
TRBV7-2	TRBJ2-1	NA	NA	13	CASSLGIYNEQFF
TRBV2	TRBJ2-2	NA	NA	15	CASSGVAARNGELFF
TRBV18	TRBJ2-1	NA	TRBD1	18	CASSPPPRQGPKIGEQFF
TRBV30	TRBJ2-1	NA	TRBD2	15	CAWRALAGGVGEQFF
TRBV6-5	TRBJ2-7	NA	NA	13	CASRDVGPYEQYF
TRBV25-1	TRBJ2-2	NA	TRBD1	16	CASSGGQGANTGELFF
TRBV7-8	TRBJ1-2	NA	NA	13	CASSLDGTYGYTF
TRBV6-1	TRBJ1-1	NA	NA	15	CASSELAGGGTEAFF
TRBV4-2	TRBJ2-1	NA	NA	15	CASSQRIGDYNEQFF
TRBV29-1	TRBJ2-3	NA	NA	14	CSVDSPQGTDTQYF
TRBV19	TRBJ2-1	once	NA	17	CASSIDPSRGKNNEQFF